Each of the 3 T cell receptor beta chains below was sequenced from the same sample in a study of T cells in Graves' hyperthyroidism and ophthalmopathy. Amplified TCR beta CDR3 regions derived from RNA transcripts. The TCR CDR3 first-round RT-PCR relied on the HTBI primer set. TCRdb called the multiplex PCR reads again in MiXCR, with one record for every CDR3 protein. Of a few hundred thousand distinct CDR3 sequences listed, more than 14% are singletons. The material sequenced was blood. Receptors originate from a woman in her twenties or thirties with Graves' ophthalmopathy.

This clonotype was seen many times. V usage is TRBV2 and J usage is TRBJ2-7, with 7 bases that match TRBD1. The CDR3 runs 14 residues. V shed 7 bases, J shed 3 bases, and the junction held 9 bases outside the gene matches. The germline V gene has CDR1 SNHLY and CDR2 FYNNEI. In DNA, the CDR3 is TGTGCCAGCAAAGTCGGACAGGCGAGCTACGAGCAGTACTTC. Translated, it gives CASKVGQASYEQYF.

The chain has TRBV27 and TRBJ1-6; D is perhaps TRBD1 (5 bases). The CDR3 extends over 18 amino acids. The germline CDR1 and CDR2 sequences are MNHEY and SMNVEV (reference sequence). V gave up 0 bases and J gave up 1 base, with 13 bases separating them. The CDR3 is CASSLSFGGGSYNSPLHF. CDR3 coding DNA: TGTGCCAGCAGTTTATCTTTCGGGGGAGGATCCTATAATTCACCCCTCCACTTT.

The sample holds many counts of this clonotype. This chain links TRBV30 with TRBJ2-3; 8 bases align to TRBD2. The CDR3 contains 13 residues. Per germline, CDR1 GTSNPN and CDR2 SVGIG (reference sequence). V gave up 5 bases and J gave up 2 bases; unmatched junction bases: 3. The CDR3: CAWGLAATDTQYF. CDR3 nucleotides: TGTGCCTGGGGACTAGCCGCCACAGATACGCAGTATTTT.